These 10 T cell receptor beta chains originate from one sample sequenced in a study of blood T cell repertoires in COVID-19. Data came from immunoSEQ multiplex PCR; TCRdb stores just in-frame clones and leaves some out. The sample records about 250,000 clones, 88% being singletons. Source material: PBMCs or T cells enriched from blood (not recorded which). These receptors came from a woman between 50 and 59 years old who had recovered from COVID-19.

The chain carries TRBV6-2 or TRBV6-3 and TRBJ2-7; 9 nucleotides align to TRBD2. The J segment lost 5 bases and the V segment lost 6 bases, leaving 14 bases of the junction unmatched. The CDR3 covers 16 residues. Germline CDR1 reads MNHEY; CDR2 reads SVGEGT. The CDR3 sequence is CASSPGVAGVWNEQYF. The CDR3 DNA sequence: TGTGCCAGCAGCCCCGGGGTAGCGGGAGTCTGGAACGAGCAGTACTTC.

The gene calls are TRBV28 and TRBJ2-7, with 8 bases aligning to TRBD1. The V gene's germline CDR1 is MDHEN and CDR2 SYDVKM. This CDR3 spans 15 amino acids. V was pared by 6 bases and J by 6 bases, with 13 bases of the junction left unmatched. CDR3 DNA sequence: TGTGCCAGCAGGTCCCAGGGGGCCGGGGTTGGCGAGCAGTACTTC. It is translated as CASRSQGAGVGEQYF.

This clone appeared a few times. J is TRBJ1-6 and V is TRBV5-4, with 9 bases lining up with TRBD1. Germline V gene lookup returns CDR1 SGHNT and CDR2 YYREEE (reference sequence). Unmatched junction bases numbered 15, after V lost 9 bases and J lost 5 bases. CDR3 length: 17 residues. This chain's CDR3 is CATAPRGQGIDNSPLHF. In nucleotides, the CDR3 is TGTGCCACAGCACCAAGGGGACAGGGAATTGATAATTCACCCCTCCACTTT.

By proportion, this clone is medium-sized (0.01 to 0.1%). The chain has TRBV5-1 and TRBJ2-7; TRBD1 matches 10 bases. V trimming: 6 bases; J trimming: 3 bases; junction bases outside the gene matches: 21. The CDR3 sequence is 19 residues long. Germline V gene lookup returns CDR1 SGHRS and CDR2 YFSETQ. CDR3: CASTHTPRQGAYYYYEQYF. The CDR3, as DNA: TGCGCCAGCACCCATACTCCGCGACAGGGGGCTTATTACTACTACGAGCAGTACTTC.

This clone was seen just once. The DNA for the CDR3 is TGTGCCAGCAGCCCGACTAGCGGGAGCCCCGGGGCAGATACGCAGTATTTT. This encodes CASSPTSGSPGADTQYF. The chain joins TRBV28 to TRBJ2-3; 12 positions agree with TRBD2. Germline V lookup: CDR1 MDHEN, CDR2 SYDVKM. V was pared by 6 bases and J by 4 bases, with 11 bases of the junction left unmatched. The CDR3 sequence is 17 residues long.

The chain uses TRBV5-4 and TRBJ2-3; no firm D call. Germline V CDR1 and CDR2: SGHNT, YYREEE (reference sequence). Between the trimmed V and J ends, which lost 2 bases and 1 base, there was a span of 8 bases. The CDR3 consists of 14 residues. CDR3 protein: CASSLTHGTDTQYF. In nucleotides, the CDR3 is TGTGCCAGCAGCTTAACTCATGGCACAGATACGCAGTATTTT.

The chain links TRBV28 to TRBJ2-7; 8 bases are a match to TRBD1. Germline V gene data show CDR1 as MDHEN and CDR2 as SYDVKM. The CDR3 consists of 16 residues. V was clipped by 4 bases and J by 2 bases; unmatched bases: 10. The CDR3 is CASSSHGQGVPYEQYF. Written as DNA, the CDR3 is TGTGCCAGCAGTTCCCACGGACAGGGAGTCCCCTACGAGCAGTACTTC.

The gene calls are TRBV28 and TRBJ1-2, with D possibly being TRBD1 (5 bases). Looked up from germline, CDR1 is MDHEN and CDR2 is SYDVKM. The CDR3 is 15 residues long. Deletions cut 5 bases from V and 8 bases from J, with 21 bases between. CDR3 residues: CASSVLIGNKGGYTF. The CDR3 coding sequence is TGTGCCAGCAGTGTCCTAATTGGGAACAAGGGGGGCTACACCTTC.

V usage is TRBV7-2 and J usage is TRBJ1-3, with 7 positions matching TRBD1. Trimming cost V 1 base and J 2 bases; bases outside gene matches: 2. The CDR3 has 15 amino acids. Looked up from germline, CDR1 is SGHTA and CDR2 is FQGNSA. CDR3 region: CASSLGGTAGNTIYF. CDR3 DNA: TGTGCCAGCAGCTTAGGGGGGACAGCTGGAAACACCATATATTTT.

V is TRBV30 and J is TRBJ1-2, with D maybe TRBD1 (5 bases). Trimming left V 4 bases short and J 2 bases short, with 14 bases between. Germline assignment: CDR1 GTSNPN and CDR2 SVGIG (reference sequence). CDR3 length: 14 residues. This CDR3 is CAWNNRRQNYGYTF. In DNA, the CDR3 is TGTGCCTGGAATAACAGGAGACAAAACTATGGCTACACCTTC.